Listed here are 28 T cell receptor beta chains from one sample, sequenced in a study of OX40 agonist ivuxolimab in advanced cancers. The method was immunoSEQ multiplex PCR; TCRdb's version includes in-frame clones alone and lacks a portion of them. This table holds some 65,000 clones, roughly 89% found once. The material was CD4+ or CD8+ T cells sorted from blood, obtained in a trial of the OX40 agonist ivuxolimab. All receptors derive from an adult with an advanced solid tumor such as melanoma, head and neck, liver or kidney cancer.

The V and J genes are TRBV27 and TRBJ2-7; 8 nucleotides agree with TRBD2. The V gene end was trimmed by 0 bases and the J gene end by 4 bases; junction bases not matched to a gene: 5. The CDR3 extends over 15 amino acids. Germline CDR1 is MNHEY and CDR2 is SMNVEV (reference sequence). The CDR3, as DNA: TGTGCCAGCAGTTTATCGACTAGCGCCCATTACGAGCAGTACTTC. Translated, it gives CASSLSTSAHYEQYF.

The CDR3 spells CASSSYTRYTDTQYF. In DNA form, the CDR3 reads TGTGCCAGCAGTTCGTACACGCGATACACAGATACGCAGTATTTT. The J gene is TRBJ2-3, the V gene TRBV27; D is ambiguous. The CDR3 loop spans 15 amino acids. The V gene's germline CDR1 is MNHEY and CDR2 SMNVEV (reference sequence). The V gene lost 4 bases and the J gene lost 2 bases, with 13 bases spanning the gap.

The chain joins TRBV25-1 to TRBJ2-3; either TRBD1 or TRBD2 may fit D (6 bases each). CDR3 length: 14 residues. V lost 1 base and J 5 bases, leaving 10 bases between the germline ends. CDR1 and CDR2 from the germline V gene are MGHDK and SYGVNS. This chain's CDR3 is CASSEWGAEDTQYF. CDR3 nucleotide sequence: TGTGCCAGCAGTGAATGGGGGGCGGAAGATACGCAGTATTTT.

The V and J genes are TRBV4-1 and TRBJ1-5, with TRBD1 as a possible D gene (5 bases). Trimming removed 5 bases from V and 3 bases from J, with 17 bases in between. Germline CDR1 and CDR2: MGHRA and YSYEKL. The CDR3 extends over 16 amino acids. The CDR3 protein is CASSDAPGGPNQPQHF. For the CDR3, the DNA is TGCGCCAGCAGCGACGCCCCGGGGGGACCCAATCAGCCCCAGCATTTT.

As to this clone: The sample holds other DNA sequences that translate to the same CDR3. This sequence joins TRBV27 and TRBJ2-1; D remains ambiguous. The CDR3 extends over 14 amino acids. V gave up 2 bases and J gave up 1 base, with 6 bases separating them. The V gene's germline CDR1 is MNHEY and CDR2 SMNVEV (reference sequence). The CDR3 reads CASSLGGSYNEQFF. The CDR3 DNA reads TGTGCCAGCAGTTTAGGCGGATCCTACAATGAGCAGTTCTTC.

V is TRBV5-4 and J is TRBJ2-5, with a possible D match to TRBD2 (6 bases). CDR3 length equals 15 residues. Germline-derived CDR1 and CDR2 are SGHNT and YYREEE (reference sequence). The V end lost 4 bases, the J end lost 2 bases, and 15 bases lay between the germline ends. The CDR3 region has the DNA TGTGCCAGCAGCCCAGTCCGGGGGTTGCAAGAGACCCAGTACTTC. Translating gives CASSPVRGLQETQYF. Full variable domain (outside the CDR3, taken from reference TRBV5-4 and TRBJ2-5): ETGVTQSPTHLIKTRGQQVTLRCSSQSGHNTVSWYQQALGQGPQFIFQYYREEENGRGNFPPRFSGLQFPNYSSELNVNALELDDSALYLCASSPVRGLQETQYFGPGTRLLVL.

This chain links TRBV6-1 with TRBJ1-1; D is unresolved. The CDR3 loop spans 14 amino acids. V lost 10 bases to trimming and J lost 5 bases, with 20 bases between them. Germline V gives CDR1 MNHNS, CDR2 SASEGT. The CDR3 sequence is CATPGWGDKTEAFF. CDR3 DNA sequence: TGTGCCACCCCGGGGTGGGGAGACAAAACTGAAGCTTTCTTT.

The V and J genes are TRBV4-1 and TRBJ2-7; 8 positions agree with TRBD2. The CDR3 has 14 amino acids. From germline, CDR1 is MGHRA and CDR2 YSYEKL. J gave up 2 bases and V 5 bases, and 5 bases lay outside the gene matches. The CDR3 sequence: CASSVPGGAYEQYF. CDR3 nucleotide sequence: TGCGCCAGCAGCGTCCCGGGGGGGGCCTACGAGCAGTACTTC.

The chain combines TRBV7-7 with TRBJ2-2, with TRBD1 identical over 7 bases. Germline V gives CDR1 SSHAT, CDR2 FNYEAQ (reference sequence). The CDR3 length is 14 residues. Trimming cost V 4 bases and J 4 bases; bases outside gene matches: 3. CDR3 protein: CASSYDRVTGELFF. DNA of the CDR3: TGTGCCAGCAGCTACGACAGGGTCACCGGGGAGCTGTTTTTT.

J is TRBJ2-1 and V is TRBV5-1; D might be TRBD1 (6 bases). Trimming removed 0 bases at V and 4 bases at J, with 8 bases between. CDR1 and CDR2 (germline): SGHRS, YFSETQ. The CDR3 loop spans 14 amino acids. CDR3: CASSLVQGYNEQFF. CDR3 nucleotide sequence: TGCGCCAGCAGCTTGGTCCAGGGGTACAATGAGCAGTTCTTC.

This clone occurred once. V gene TRBV9 combines with J gene TRBJ2-7; D tentatively fits TRBD1 or TRBD2 (5 bases each). This CDR3 has 14 residues. Germline loops: CDR1 SGDLS, CDR2 YYNGEE. The V end was cut by 3 bases, the J end by 2 bases, with 12 bases between. The CDR3 loop reads CASSERDGTYEQYF. The CDR3 DNA sequence: TGTGCCAGCAGCGAACGGGACGGAACCTACGAGCAGTACTTC.

The V call is TRBV15, the J call TRBJ2-6; D call uncertain. The CDR3 contains 16 residues. Trimming removed 0 bases from V and 0 bases from J, with 6 bases in between. Germline V gives CDR1 LNHNV, CDR2 YYDKDF (reference sequence). This chain's CDR3 is CATSRDTSSGANVLTF. The CDR3 DNA follows: TGTGCCACCAGCAGAGACACGAGCTCTGGGGCCAACGTCCTGACTTTC.

This clone was observed a handful of times. The rearrangement links TRBV6-1 to TRBJ1-5; TRBD1 might be the D (5 bases). The germline V and J ends were trimmed by 3 bases and 3 bases, with 6 bases remaining between them. The CDR3 has 13 amino acids. Per germline, CDR1 MNHNS and CDR2 SASEGT. CDR3: CASSETVNQPQHF. CDR3 nucleotide sequence: TGTGCCAGCAGTGAGACAGTCAATCAGCCCCAGCATTTT.

The gene calls are TRBV4-1 and TRBJ2-2, with no clear D. CDR1 and CDR2 (germline): MGHRA, YSYEKL. The CDR3 totals 15 residues. The germline V and J ends were trimmed by 2 bases and 5 bases, with 12 bases remaining between them. The CDR3 DNA sequence: TGCGCCAGCAGCCAACCTGCAAGAGTTACCGGGGAGCTGTTTTTT. It is translated as CASSQPARVTGELFF.

The chain recombines TRBV5-4 with TRBJ2-1; D might be TRBD2 (6 bases). The V and J ends lost 3 bases and 9 bases respectively, with 7 bases between them. Germline assignment: CDR1 SGHNT and CDR2 YYREEE (reference sequence). The length of the CDR3 is 11 residues. Here the CDR3 DNA reads TGTGCCAGCAGCTCTAGCGCTGAGCAGTTCTTC. Translating it yields CASSSSAEQFF. The whole variable domain, remainder taken from reference TRBV5-4 and TRBJ2-1, is ETGVTQSPTHLIKTRGQQVTLRCSSQSGHNTVSWYQQALGQGPQFIFQYYREEENGRGNFPPRFSGLQFPNYSSELNVNALELDDSALYLCASSSSAEQFFGPGTRLTVL.

The J gene is TRBJ1-1, the V gene TRBV11-2, with D unclear. The V end lost 6 bases, the J end lost 5 bases, and 13 bases lay between the germline ends. This CDR3 has 13 residues. The germline gives CDR1 SGHAT, CDR2 FQNNGV. As DNA, the CDR3 is TGTGCCAGCAGTTGGGAGGGCTGGACTGAAGCTTTCTTT. Protein product: CASSWEGWTEAFF.

This clone was found once. V gene TRBV7-9 combines with J gene TRBJ2-5, with 8 bases that match TRBD1. V dropped 7 bases and J dropped 5; count of bases not matched to a gene: 9. The germline V gene encodes CDR1 SEHNR and CDR2 FQNEAQ (reference sequence). The CDR3 sequence is 14 residues long. CDR3 sequence: CASKWTGLDETQYF. The CDR3 DNA reads TGTGCCAGCAAATGGACAGGGCTGGACGAGACCCAGTACTTC.

The chain couples TRBV5-8 to TRBJ2-2; 7 nucleotides align to TRBD2. CDR1 and CDR2 (germline): SGHTS, YDEGEE. The CDR3 runs 16 residues. V lost 1 base to trimming and J lost 0 bases; unmatched junction nucleotides: 3. The CDR3 here is CASSLWGGTNTGELFF. DNA for the CDR3: TGTGCCAGCAGCTTGTGGGGAGGGACGAACACCGGGGAGCTGTTTTTT.

This chain uses TRBV6-1 with TRBJ1-5; D gene ambiguous. The CDR3 extends over 15 amino acids. With 2 bases removed from V and 0 bases from J, the gap between germline ends came to 8 bases. Germline V gene data show CDR1 as MNHNS and CDR2 as SASEGT. The CDR3 is CASSERWNSNQPQHF. The CDR3, as DNA: TGTGCCAGCAGTGAAAGGTGGAATAGCAATCAGCCCCAGCATTTT.

The J gene is TRBJ2-1, the V gene TRBV7-8, with 13 bases identical to TRBD2. CDR3 size: 15 residues. The V segment lost 5 bases and the J segment 6 bases; nucleotides outside the gene matches: 4. The germline gives CDR1 SGHVS, CDR2 FQNEAQ. Here the CDR3 DNA reads TGTGCCAGCAGCAAACTAGCGGGGGGGCGCAATGAGCAGTTCTTC. Amino acid sequence: CASSKLAGGRNEQFF.

The J gene is TRBJ2-7, the V gene TRBV5-4; 9 nucleotides match TRBD1. The germline V gene encodes CDR1 SGHNT and CDR2 YYREEE (reference sequence). The CDR3 sequence is 16 residues long. Trimming cost V 2 bases and J 4 bases; bases outside gene matches: 10. The CDR3, as DNA: TGTGCCAGCAGCTTAAATACCGGGACAGGGCCTTACGAGCAGTACTTC. Its translation: CASSLNTGTGPYEQYF. Together with reference TRBV5-4 and TRBJ2-7, the CDR3 gives the full variable domain: ETGVTQSPTHLIKTRGQQVTLRCSSQSGHNTVSWYQQALGQGPQFIFQYYREEENGRGNFPPRFSGLQFPNYSSELNVNALELDDSALYLCASSLNTGTGPYEQYFGPGTRLTVT.

V and J are TRBV4-2 and TRBJ1-6; D is ambiguous. This CDR3 region has 16 residues. The V gene's germline CDR1 is LGHNA and CDR2 YNFKEQ. V lost 1 base to trimming and J lost 1 base, with 8 bases between them. The CDR3 is CASSQARQSYNSPLHF. CDR3 DNA: TGTGCCAGCAGCCAAGCCCGACAATCCTATAATTCACCCCTCCACTTT.

This clone was counted once. The V and J genes are TRBV2 and TRBJ2-7, with D tentatively TRBD2 (5 bases). Between the trimmed V and J ends, which lost 7 bases and 9 bases, there was a span of 13 bases. The CDR3 is 11 amino acids. Germline values: CDR1 SNHLY, CDR2 FYNNEI. CDR3 sequence: CASTDYVWQYF. Here the CDR3 DNA reads TGTGCCAGCACCGACTACGTGTGGCAGTACTTC.

The rearrangement links TRBV7-9 to TRBJ2-3; 10 nucleotides align to TRBD2. The germline gives CDR1 SEHNR, CDR2 FQNEAQ (reference sequence). Trimming removed 4 bases from V and 6 bases from J; junction bases left unmatched: 4. CDR3 size: 14 residues. This chain's CDR3 is CASSSSGGDDTQYF. CDR3 sequence (DNA): TGTGCCAGCAGCTCCAGCGGGGGGGACGATACGCAGTATTTT.

The rearrangement links TRBV30 to TRBJ1-1; D is possibly TRBD1 (6 bases). Germline assignment: CDR1 GTSNPN and CDR2 SVGIG (reference sequence). Trimming removed 2 bases at V and 4 bases at J, with 17 bases between. The CDR3 has 15 residues. The CDR3 is CAWSPPDRFTTEAFF. As DNA, the CDR3 is TGTGCCTGGAGTCCCCCCGACAGGTTTACCACTGAAGCTTTCTTT.

The V and J genes are TRBV14 and TRBJ2-7, with 9 positions matching TRBD2. The V and J ends lost 4 bases and 0 bases, in that order; junction bases with no gene match: 16. Per the germline V gene, CDR1 is SGHDN and CDR2 is FVKESK. This CDR3 is 19 amino acids long. CDR3 DNA sequence: TGTGCCAGCAGCCCCCGGGGTAGCGGGAGCTCCCACGGCTCCTACGAGCAGTACTTC. Its protein product is CASSPRGSGSSHGSYEQYF.

V is TRBV6-6 and J is TRBJ2-7; a weak D match, TRBD2 (5 bases). CDR1 is MNHNY, CDR2 SVGAGI, per germline (reference sequence). V lost 8 bases to trimming and J lost 4 bases, with 12 bases between them. This CDR3 has 12 residues. CDR3: CASSEGFYEQYF. CDR3 bases: TGTGCCAGCTCCGAGGGTTTTTACGAGCAGTACTTC.

The chain recombines TRBV27 with TRBJ2-7; possibly TRBD1 for D (6 bases). Germline V CDR1 and CDR2: MNHEY, SMNVEV (reference sequence). V gave up 0 bases and J gave up 1 base, with 10 bases separating them. CDR3 length: 15 residues. The CDR3 DNA reads as TGTGCCAGCAGTTTATCCCCGGACAGTTCCTACGAGCAGTACTTC. It encodes CASSLSPDSSYEQYF.